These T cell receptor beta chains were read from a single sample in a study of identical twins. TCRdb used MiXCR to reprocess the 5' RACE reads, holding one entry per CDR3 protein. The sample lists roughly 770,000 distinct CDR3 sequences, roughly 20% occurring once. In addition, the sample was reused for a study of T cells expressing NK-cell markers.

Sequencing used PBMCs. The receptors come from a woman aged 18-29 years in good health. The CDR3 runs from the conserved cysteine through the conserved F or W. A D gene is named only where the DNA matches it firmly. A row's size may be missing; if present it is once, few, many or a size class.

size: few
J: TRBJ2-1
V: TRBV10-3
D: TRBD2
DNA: TGTGCCATCAGTGAGCCGACTAGCGGGAGGGCCGTTGAGCAGTTCTTC
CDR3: CAISEPTSGRAVEQFF

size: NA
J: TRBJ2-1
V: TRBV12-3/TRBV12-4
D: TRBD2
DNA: TGTGCCAGCACCACCACGCTGGGGCTAGCGGGAAATGAGCAGTTCTTC
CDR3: CASTTTLGLAGNEQFF

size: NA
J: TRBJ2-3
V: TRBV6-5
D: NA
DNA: TGTGCCAGCAGTTACTCTGGAGCCCGCACAGATACGCAGTATTTT
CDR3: CASSYSGARTDTQYF

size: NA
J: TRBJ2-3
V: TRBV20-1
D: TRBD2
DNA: TGCAGTGCTAAAGACCCTAGCGGGAGGGCCCGGGGCACAGATACGCAGTATTTT
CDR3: CSAKDPSGRARGTDTQYF

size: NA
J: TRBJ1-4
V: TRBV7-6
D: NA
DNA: TGTGCCAGCAGACGTCAGGACATGCGGGGTGAAAAACTGTTTTTT
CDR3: CASRRQDMRGEKLFF

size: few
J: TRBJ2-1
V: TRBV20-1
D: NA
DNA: TGCAGTGCTAGAGAGCGTAGGCAGGTCAACAATGAGCAGTTCTTC
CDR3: CSARERRQVNNEQFF

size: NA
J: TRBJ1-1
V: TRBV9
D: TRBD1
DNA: TGTGCCAGCAGCGGGACAGGGTCGAGGACTGAAGCTTTCTTT
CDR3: CASSGTGSRTEAFF

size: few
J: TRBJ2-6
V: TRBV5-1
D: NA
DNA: TGCGCCAGCGGCCCGAATAGTCCTGGGGCCAACGTCCTGACTTTC
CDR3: CASGPNSPGANVLTF

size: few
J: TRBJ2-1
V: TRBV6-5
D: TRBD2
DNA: TGTGCCAGCAGTTACGGTTCGCCTAGCGGGAGCTCCTACAATGAGCAGTTCTTC
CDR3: CASSYGSPSGSSYNEQFF

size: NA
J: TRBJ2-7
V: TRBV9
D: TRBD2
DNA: TGTGCCAGCAGCGCAACGGGACTAGCGGGAGGGCCCTACGAGCAGTACTTC
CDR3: CASSATGLAGGPYEQYF

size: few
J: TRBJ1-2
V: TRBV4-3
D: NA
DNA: TGCGCCAGCAGCCAAGCTAGTGCGAACTATGGCTACACCTTC
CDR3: CASSQASANYGYTF

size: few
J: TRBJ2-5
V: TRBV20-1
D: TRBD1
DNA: TGCAGTATAAGAAACGGACAGGTCGGAGAGACCCAGTACTTC
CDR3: CSIRNGQVGETQYF

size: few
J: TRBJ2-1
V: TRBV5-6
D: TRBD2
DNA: TGTGCCAGCAGCTGGACTAGCGGGAGAATCTACAATGAGCAGTTCTTC
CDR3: CASSWTSGRIYNEQFF

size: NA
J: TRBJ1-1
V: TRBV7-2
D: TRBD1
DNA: TGTGCCAGCAGCTCGGTATTTGGACAGGGAAGCACTGAAGCTTTCTTT
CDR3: CASSSVFGQGSTEAFF

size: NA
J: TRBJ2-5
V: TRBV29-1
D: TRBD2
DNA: TGCAGCGTTACCCCGCCGGGACTAGCGTTTTCTGAGACCCAGTACTTC
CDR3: CSVTPPGLAFSETQYF

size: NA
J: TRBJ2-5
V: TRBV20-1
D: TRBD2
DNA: TGCAGTGCTAGGACTAGCGGGTTTTCGGAGACCCAGTACTTC
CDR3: CSARTSGFSETQYF

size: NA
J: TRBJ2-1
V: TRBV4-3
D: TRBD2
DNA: TGCGCCAGCAGCCAAGATTGGTTAGCTAGCGGGAGGTCAGAGGGTGAGCAGTTCTTC
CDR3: CASSQDWLASGRSEGEQFF

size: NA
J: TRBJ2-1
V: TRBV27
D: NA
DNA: TGTGCCAGCAGTTTCGGCGAGCGTGGGTATCGGTTCTTC
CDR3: CASSFGERGYRFF

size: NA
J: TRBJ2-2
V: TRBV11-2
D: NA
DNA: TGTGCCAGCAGTTCACGCGCTGGGGTGGGGCTGTTTTTT
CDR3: CASSSRAGVGLFF

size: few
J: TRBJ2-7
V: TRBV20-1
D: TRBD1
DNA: TGCAGTGCCAATGACAGGGACCACTCCTACGAGCAGTACTTC
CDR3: CSANDRDHSYEQYF

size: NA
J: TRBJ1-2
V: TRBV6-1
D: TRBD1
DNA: TGTGCCAGCAGTCGGGACAGGGGGTGGACTACACATAACTATGGCTACACCTTC
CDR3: CASSRDRGWTTHNYGYTF

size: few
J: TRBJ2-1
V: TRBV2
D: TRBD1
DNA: TGTGCCAGCAGGACAGGGGTATGGGATGAGCAGTTCTTC
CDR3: CASRTGVWDEQFF

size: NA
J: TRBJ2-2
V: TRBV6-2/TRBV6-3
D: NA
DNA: TGTGCCAGCAGCCGCCCGGTGGCCGGGGAGCTGTTTTTT
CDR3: CASSRPVAGELFF

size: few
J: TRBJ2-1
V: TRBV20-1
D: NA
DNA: TGCAGTGCTAGAGCCTATACTTCCCCTCCCTACGATGAGCAGTTCTTC
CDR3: CSARAYTSPPYDEQFF

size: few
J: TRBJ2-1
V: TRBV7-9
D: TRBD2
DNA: TGTGCCAGCAGCCCCCCAGGACTAGCTACTAATGAGCAGTTCTTC
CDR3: CASSPPGLATNEQFF

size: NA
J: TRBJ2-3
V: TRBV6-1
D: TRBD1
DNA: TGTGCCAGCAGTGACTTTAGGGGGCGCGGAGATACGCAGTATTTT
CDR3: CASSDFRGRGDTQYF

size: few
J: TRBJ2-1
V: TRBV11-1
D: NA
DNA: TGTGCCAGCAGCCCGGGAATCATACAGGGTAAAGGGTCCTACAATGAGCAGTTCTTC
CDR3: CASSPGIIQGKGSYNEQFF

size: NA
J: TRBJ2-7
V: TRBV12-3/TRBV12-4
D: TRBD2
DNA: TGTGCCAGCAGTTTGGGGGGAGCGGGAAACGAGCAGTACTTC
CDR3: CASSLGGAGNEQYF

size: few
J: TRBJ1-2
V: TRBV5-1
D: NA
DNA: TGCGCCAGCAGGCAGGGAGAAGAGGATGGCTACACCTTC
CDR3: CASRQGEEDGYTF

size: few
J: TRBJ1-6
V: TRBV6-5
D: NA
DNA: TGTGCCAGCAGTTGGGAAGGGAGAGGGTCACCCCTCCACTTT
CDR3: CASSWEGRGSPLHF

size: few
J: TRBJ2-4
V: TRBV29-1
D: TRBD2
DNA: TGCAGCGTTGCCGGGGGGGGATTAGCCAAAAACATTCAGTACTTC
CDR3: CSVAGGGLAKNIQYF

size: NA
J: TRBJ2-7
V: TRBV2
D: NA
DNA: TGTGCCAGCATGGATGGAAGGGGACCTATGAAGCAGTACTTC
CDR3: CASMDGRGPMKQYF

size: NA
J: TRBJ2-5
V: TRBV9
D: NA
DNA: TGTGCCAGCGGACCAGGACCCACGGCTGAGACCCAGTACTTC
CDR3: CASGPGPTAETQYF

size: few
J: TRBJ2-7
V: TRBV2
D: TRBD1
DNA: TGTGCCACCGTACGAGGACAGGCCTACGAGCAGTACTTC
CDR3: CATVRGQAYEQYF

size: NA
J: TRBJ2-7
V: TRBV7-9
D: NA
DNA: TGTGCCAGCAGTCGTCAGGGGTCTGGGTACGAGCAGTACTTC
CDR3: CASSRQGSGYEQYF

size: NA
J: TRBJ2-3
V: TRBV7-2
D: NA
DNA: TGTGCCAGCAGGCGAGGGGGATTTAGCACAGATACGCAGTATTTT
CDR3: CASRRGGFSTDTQYF